This is a list of T cell receptor beta chains from one sample in a study of CD8+ T cells in alopecia areata. Measured with immunoSEQ multiplex PCR; TCRdb has only the in-frame clones, and not every one. Of some 200,000 clones in the sample, around 58% were seen once. Sample: CD8+ T cells sorted from blood, taken at week 24, from a patient treated with tofacitinib. The receptors here all came from a human donor with alopecia areata. Each CDR3 is given with its conserved first and last residue. D genes are given only for firm matches. Not all rows give a size; the values are once, few, many and, for expanded clones, a class.

size: NA; D: TRBD2; J: TRBJ2-2; V: TRBV4-1; CDR3: CASGRGRYTGELFF; DNA: TGCGCCAGCGGGAGGGGAAGGTACACCGGGGAGCTGTTTTTT
size: NA; D: TRBD1; J: TRBJ1-2; V: TRBV29-1; CDR3: CSVTGAGYTF; DNA: TGCAGCGTCACAGGGGCCGGCTACACCTTC
size: NA; D: NA; J: TRBJ1-5; V: TRBV6-1; CDR3: CASSEFVGNSNQPQHF; DNA: TGTGCCAGCAGTGAATTTGTGGGAAATAGCAATCAGCCCCAGCATTTT
size: NA; D: NA; J: TRBJ1-1; V: TRBV20-1; CDR3: CSASPAFF; DNA: TGCAGTGCCTCCCCAGCTTTCTTT
size: NA; D: NA; J: TRBJ2-7; V: TRBV2; CDR3: CASSFSYEQYF; DNA: TGTGCCAGCAGCTTTTCCTACGAGCAGTACTTC
size: few; D: NA; J: TRBJ2-2; V: TRBV7-2; CDR3: CASSPHPGELFF; DNA: TGTGCCAGCAGCCCGCACCCTGGGGAGCTGTTTTTT
size: NA; D: TRBD2; J: TRBJ2-5; V: TRBV7-6; CDR3: CASSPSGGYQETQYF; DNA: TGTGCCAGCAGCCCTAGCGGGGGGTACCAAGAGACCCAGTACTTC
size: NA; D: NA; J: TRBJ1-2; V: TRBV6-5; CDR3: CASSFDRLANYGYTF; DNA: TGTGCCAGCAGTTTCGACAGGCTAGCTAACTATGGCTACACCTTC
size: NA; D: TRBD1; J: TRBJ2-3; V: TRBV5-1; CDR3: CASSLLGQGVTDTQYF; DNA: TGCGCCAGCAGCTTGCTGGGCCAGGGGGTAACAGATACGCAGTATTTT
size: few; D: TRBD2; J: TRBJ2-2; V: TRBV9; CDR3: CASPPGLDSHTGELFF; DNA: TGTGCCAGTCCGCCGGGACTAGACTCTCACACCGGGGAGCTGTTTTTT
size: many; D: TRBD1; J: TRBJ1-2; V: TRBV7-9; CDR3: CASSPDRAQNYGYTF; DNA: TGTGCCAGCAGTCCAGACAGGGCCCAAAACTATGGCTACACCTTC
size: NA; D: NA; J: TRBJ1-5; V: TRBV9; CDR3: CASSARDYGNQPQHF; DNA: TGTGCCAGCAGCGCCCGAGACTATGGGAATCAGCCCCAGCATTTT
size: few; D: TRBD1; J: TRBJ1-2; V: TRBV27; CDR3: CASSYTGASNYGYTF; DNA: TGTGCCAGCAGTTACACAGGGGCCAGTAACTATGGCTACACCTTC
size: few; D: NA; J: TRBJ1-2; V: TRBV9; CDR3: CASSNEQAYGYTF; DNA: TGTGCCAGCAGCAACGAACAGGCGTATGGCTACACCTTC
size: few; D: TRBD1; J: TRBJ2-1; V: TRBV2; CDR3: CASSVFPQGALLKDNEQFF; DNA: TGTGCCAGCAGCGTCTTCCCACAGGGGGCTCTCCTTAAGGACAATGAGCAGTTCTTC
size: NA; D: TRBD1; J: TRBJ2-2; V: TRBV27; CDR3: CASSSQGNGELFF; DNA: TGTGCCAGCAGTTCACAGGGGAACGGGGAGCTGTTTTTT
size: few; D: NA; J: TRBJ2-1; V: TRBV9; CDR3: CASSVGGGSSYNEQFF; DNA: TGTGCCAGCAGCGTGGGGGGCGGAAGCTCCTACAATGAGCAGTTCTTC
size: few; D: NA; J: TRBJ1-5; V: TRBV5-6; CDR3: CASGQQGFQPQHF; DNA: TGTGCCAGCGGACAACAAGGGTTTCAGCCCCAGCATTTT
size: NA; D: NA; J: TRBJ1-4; V: TRBV25-1; CDR3: CASSALGAGGEKLFF; DNA: TGTGCCAGCAGCGCACTGGGGGCGGGAGGGGAAAAACTGTTTTTT
size: NA; D: NA; J: TRBJ2-7; V: TRBV2; CDR3: CASSGKEGQTLKGEQYF; DNA: TGTGCCAGCAGTGGGAAGGAAGGACAGACCCTAAAGGGGGAGCAGTACTTC
size: NA; D: TRBD2; J: TRBJ2-5; V: TRBV13; CDR3: CASSFGLAGQTQYF; DNA: TGTGCCAGCAGCTTCGGACTAGCGGGACAGACCCAGTACTTC
size: NA; D: NA; J: TRBJ2-1; V: TRBV6-5; CDR3: CASSSWTEHNEQFF; DNA: TGTGCCAGCAGTTCTTGGACAGAACACAATGAGCAGTTCTTC
size: NA; D: TRBD1; J: TRBJ2-2; V: TRBV4-1; CDR3: CASSPDRQENTGELFF; DNA: TGCGCCAGCAGCCCGGACAGGCAAGAGAACACCGGGGAGCTGTTTTTT
size: NA; D: TRBD1; J: TRBJ1-2; V: TRBV5-4; CDR3: CASSSGQLYGYTF; DNA: TGTGCCAGCAGCTCGGGACAGCTCTATGGCTACACCTTC
size: NA; D: NA; J: TRBJ1-2; V: TRBV2; CDR3: CAITQGTRSTF; DNA: TGTGCCATCACCCAGGGAACTCGCTCCACCTTC
size: NA; D: NA; J: TRBJ2-7; V: TRBV27; CDR3: CASSLQGANYEQYF; DNA: TGTGCCAGCAGCCTACAGGGCGCCAACTACGAGCAGTACTTC
size: NA; D: TRBD2; J: TRBJ2-3; V: TRBV29-1; CDR3: CSVSPSGGAFAIDTQYF; DNA: TGCAGCGTTTCCCCTAGCGGGGGGGCCTTTGCTATAGATACGCAGTATTTT
size: NA; D: TRBD1; J: TRBJ2-7; V: TRBV5-1; CDR3: CASSLYGTASYEQYF; DNA: TGCGCCAGCAGCTTGTATGGGACAGCGAGCTACGAGCAGTACTTC
size: NA; D: NA; J: TRBJ2-1; V: TRBV4-2; CDR3: CASVGGNEQFF; DNA: TGTGCCAGCGTGGGGGGTAATGAGCAGTTCTTC
size: NA; D: TRBD1; J: TRBJ1-2; V: TRBV10-1; CDR3: CASSESTGGIYGYTF; DNA: TGCGCCAGCAGTGAGTCGACAGGGGGCATCTATGGCTACACCTTC
size: NA; D: NA; J: TRBJ1-5; V: TRBV27; CDR3: CASRGNTGNQPQHF; DNA: TGTGCCAGCAGGGGAAACACGGGCAATCAGCCCCAGCATTTT
size: NA; D: NA; J: TRBJ2-1; V: TRBV13; CDR3: CASSLRGYNEQFF; DNA: TGTGCCAGCAGCTTAAGGGGCTACAATGAGCAGTTCTTC
size: NA; D: TRBD1; J: TRBJ1-1; V: TRBV29-1; CDR3: CSVETGSVAEAFF; DNA: TGCAGCGTAGAGACAGGGAGCGTGGCTGAAGCTTTCTTT
size: NA; D: TRBD1; J: TRBJ2-1; V: TRBV25-1; CDR3: CASSPGTGSYNEQFF; DNA: TGTGCCAGCAGCCCCGGGACAGGCTCCTACAATGAGCAGTTCTTC
size: NA; D: NA; J: TRBJ2-7; V: TRBV4-2; CDR3: CASRTTSSSYEQYF; DNA: TGTGCCAGCAGGACTACATCATCCTCCTACGAGCAGTACTTC
size: NA; D: NA; J: TRBJ1-1; V: TRBV5-1; CDR3: CASSQGLMIMNTEAFF; DNA: TGCGCCAGCAGCCAAGGCCTGATGATAATGAACACTGAAGCTTTCTTT